A selection of T cell receptor beta chains follows, all from one sample in a study of response to subunit inactivated influenza vaccine. A single record per CDR3 protein comes from TCRdb applying MiXCR to the RT-PCR reads. The sample carries around 750,000 distinct CDR3 sequences, roughly 20% recorded once. The source was PBMCs from blood, collected around 5 days after vaccination. These receptors originate from a man aged 50-59 years who received an inactivated influenza vaccine. CDR3s leave out the opening cysteine and the closing phenylalanine or tryptophan.

length	V	J	CDR3
14	TRBV20-1	TRBJ2-4	SASGMADAAKNTQY
14	TRBV5-1	TRBJ2-5	ASSLTQSGSGETQY
10	TRBV6-5	TRBJ2-2	ASSYGTGELF
11	TRBV20-1	TRBJ1-6	SARKSLNSPLH
13	TRBV6-5	TRBJ1-1	ASSFDRSPNTEAF
11	TRBV29-1	TRBJ2-7	SVTQGTRYEQY
15	TRBV5-1	TRBJ2-1	ASSLNSGTRGYNEQF
12	TRBV7-2	TRBJ2-3	ASSLGGAEDTQY
14	TRBV12-3/TRBV12-4	TRBJ2-3	ASSLRASGRTDTQY
13	TRBV15	TRBJ2-1	ATSPRREGDLEQF
11	TRBV9	TRBJ2-7	ASSVQGWDEQY
11	TRBV7-8	TRBJ2-1	ASSLGTAAEQF
13	TRBV11-2	TRBJ2-3	ASSLGLAGSDTQY
11	TRBV6-1	TRBJ1-1	ASNPGLRTEAF
14	TRBV9	TRBJ2-6	ASSPHVASGANVLT
14	TRBV7-9	TRBJ2-6	ASSLNKGYGANVLT
13	TRBV4-2	TRBJ2-7	ASSPNRDRAYEQY
15	TRBV11-2	TRBJ2-1	ASSQQTSGRVIAEQF
11	TRBV25-1	TRBJ2-2	ASTRTGSGELF
13	TRBV7-2	TRBJ2-3	ASSSTGIRKDTQY
12	TRBV5-6	TRBJ2-5	ASSLKAGGETQY
11	TRBV25-1	TRBJ2-2	ASRYTYTGELF
12	TRBV20-1	TRBJ2-5	SATLTGGQETQY
11	TRBV4-3	TRBJ2-1	ASSQDGNYEQF
13	TRBV5-1	TRBJ2-1	ASRPMGTRYNEQF
9	TRBV20-1	TRBJ2-5	SASGQETQY
13	TRBV5-1	TRBJ2-7	ASSLGPGGNDEQY
14	TRBV6-1	TRBJ2-7	ASSPRLADSSYEQY
14	TRBV4-2	TRBJ2-7	ASSQSDRDYSYEQY
11	TRBV20-1	TRBJ1-1	SARMTVNTEAF
11	TRBV6-2/TRBV6-3	TRBJ1-2	ASSYAMNYGYT
11	TRBV4-1	TRBJ1-4	ASSQVQDEKLF
12	TRBV7-2	TRBJ1-2	ASSTRQGVNGYT
14	TRBV7-2	TRBJ2-4	ASSLVGGLDKNIQY
15	TRBV20-1	TRBJ2-7	SARGIRELTRGREQY
9	TRBV9	TRBJ1-5	ASAPPGPQH
11	TRBV29-1	TRBJ2-7	SVGEGLSYEQY
11	TRBV10-3	TRBJ2-7	AISDPPSREQY
15	TRBV11-2	TRBJ2-1	ASSLEGPGLGIDEQF
12	TRBV20-1	TRBJ2-3	SARVPGSTDTQY
12	TRBV29-1	TRBJ2-5	SVVLAGGWETQY
12	TRBV20-1	TRBJ2-1	SGRNPGQYNEQF
10	TRBV12-3/TRBV12-4	TRBJ1-1	ASSTGYTEAF
13	TRBV10-3	TRBJ2-2	AISENGRGTGELF
13	TRBV28	TRBJ2-3	ASSWKTSGSDTQY
15	TRBV6-2/TRBV6-3	TRBJ2-7	ASLSGQGPKSSYEQY
12	TRBV24-1	TRBJ2-7	ATSDLVGATGQY